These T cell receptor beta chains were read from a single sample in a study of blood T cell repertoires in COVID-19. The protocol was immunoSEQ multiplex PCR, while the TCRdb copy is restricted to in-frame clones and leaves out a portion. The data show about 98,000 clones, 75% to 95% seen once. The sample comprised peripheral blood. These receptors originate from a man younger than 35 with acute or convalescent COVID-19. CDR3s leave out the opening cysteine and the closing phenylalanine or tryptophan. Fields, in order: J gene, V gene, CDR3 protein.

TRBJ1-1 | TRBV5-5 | ASSFRGYQNTEAF
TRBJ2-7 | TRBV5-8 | ASLATNSYEQY
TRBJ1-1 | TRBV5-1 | ASSSTDLYTEAF
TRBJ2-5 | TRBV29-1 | SVREGGFQETQY
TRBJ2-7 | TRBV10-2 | ASSESFNYEQY
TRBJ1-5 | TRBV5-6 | ASRYRGIIAISPQH
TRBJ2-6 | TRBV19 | ASRTGTGGSGANVLT
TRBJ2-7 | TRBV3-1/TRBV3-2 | ASKISGTGYEQY
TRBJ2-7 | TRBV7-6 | ASSNRGPGSSYEQY
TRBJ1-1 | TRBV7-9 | ASSLPPRTEAF
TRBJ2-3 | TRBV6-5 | ASSFPSSGRRDTQY
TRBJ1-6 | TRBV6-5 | ASSYSNSPEHSPLH
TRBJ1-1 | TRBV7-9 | ASSSTYARGKNTEAF
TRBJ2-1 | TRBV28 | ASSGRDRYYNEQF
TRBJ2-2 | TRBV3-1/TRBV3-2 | ASSQDLGLAGVVGELF
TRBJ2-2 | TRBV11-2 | ASSPRQGYTGELF
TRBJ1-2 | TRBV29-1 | SVEHFYGYT
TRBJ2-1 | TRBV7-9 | ASSLSGGTAYNEQF
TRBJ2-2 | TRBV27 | ASSLGLAGTGELF
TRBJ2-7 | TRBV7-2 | ASSLGLQGSSYEQY
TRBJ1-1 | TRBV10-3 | AISESWTENTEAF
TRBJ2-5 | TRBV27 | ASSFGDRGQETQY
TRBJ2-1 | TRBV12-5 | ASGLVVDRGSNEQF
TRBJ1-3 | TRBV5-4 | ASSLGAGNTIY
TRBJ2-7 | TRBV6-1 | ASSGRASGVSYEQY
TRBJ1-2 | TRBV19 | ASSIVGTTNYGYT
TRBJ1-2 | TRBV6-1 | ASSGQSPGANYGYT
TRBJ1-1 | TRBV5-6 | ASSFPGGMNTEAF
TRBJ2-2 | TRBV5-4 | ASSSLGGANTGELF
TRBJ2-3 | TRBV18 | ASSRGLGTDTDTQY
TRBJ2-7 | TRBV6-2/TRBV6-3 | ASSYDTAYEQY
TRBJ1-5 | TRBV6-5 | ASTTTGPPQH
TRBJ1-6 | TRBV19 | ASSIRGGQSPFRSYNSPLH
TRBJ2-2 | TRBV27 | ASLADGGGLTGELF
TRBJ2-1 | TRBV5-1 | ASSLFGTGLEQF
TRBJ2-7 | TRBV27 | ASSLLSQGDERY
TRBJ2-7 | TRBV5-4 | ASSWGTGNTYEQY
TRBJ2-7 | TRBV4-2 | ASSQGTNEQY
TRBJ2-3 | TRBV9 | ASSAFLADTQY
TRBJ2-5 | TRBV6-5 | ASSQGAKTQY
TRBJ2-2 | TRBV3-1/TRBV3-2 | ASSLGLAGGRELF
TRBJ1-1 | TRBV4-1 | ASSAQPRDREGGAEAF
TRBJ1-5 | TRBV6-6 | ASSLQHGGGGTQGPQH
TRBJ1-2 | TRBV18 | ASSPTPPGQGNYGYT
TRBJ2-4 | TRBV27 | ASSLSLALGKNIQY
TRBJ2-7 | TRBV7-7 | ASSQTVLDEQY
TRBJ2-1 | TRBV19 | ASSPGQGWRNEQF
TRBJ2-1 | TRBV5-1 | ASSQDRVQF
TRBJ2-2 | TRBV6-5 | ASTSLLAVTGELF
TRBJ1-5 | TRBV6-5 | ATRDISNQPQH
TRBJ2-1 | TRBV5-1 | ASGRGLAGSNEQF
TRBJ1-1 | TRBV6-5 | ASSYSGGTGSAEAF
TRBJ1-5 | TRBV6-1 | ASSEGGTIPNQPQH